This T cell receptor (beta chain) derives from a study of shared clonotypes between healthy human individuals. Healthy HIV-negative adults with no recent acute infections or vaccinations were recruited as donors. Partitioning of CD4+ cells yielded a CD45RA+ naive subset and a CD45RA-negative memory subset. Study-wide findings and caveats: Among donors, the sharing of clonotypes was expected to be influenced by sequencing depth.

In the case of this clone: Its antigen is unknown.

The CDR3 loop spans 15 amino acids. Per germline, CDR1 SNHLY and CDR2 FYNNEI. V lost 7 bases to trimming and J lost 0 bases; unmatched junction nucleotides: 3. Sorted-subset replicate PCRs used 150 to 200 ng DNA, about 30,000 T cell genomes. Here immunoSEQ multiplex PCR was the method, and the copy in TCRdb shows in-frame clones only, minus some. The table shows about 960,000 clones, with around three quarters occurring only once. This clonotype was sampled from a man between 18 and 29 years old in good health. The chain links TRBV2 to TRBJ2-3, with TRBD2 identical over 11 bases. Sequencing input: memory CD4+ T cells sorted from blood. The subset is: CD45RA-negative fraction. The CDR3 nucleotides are TGTGCCAGCACGACTAGCGGGACTAGCACAGATACGCAGTATTTT. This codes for CASTTSGTSTDTQYF.